This is a list of T cell receptor beta chains from one sample in a study of blood T cell repertoires in COVID-19. Sequencing used immunoSEQ multiplex PCR; TCRdb keeps in-frame clones, though not all of them. The data hold under 300,000 clones, with 85% to 90% observed a single time. The sample consisted of peripheral blood. The receptors come from a woman aged 35 to 49 who had recovered from COVID-19. CDR3s include the opening cysteine and the closing phenylalanine or tryptophan.

v_call | cdr3_aa
TRBV5-4 | CASSSGGGNYGYTF
TRBV30 | CACWTSTDTQYF
TRBV6-6 | CASSPRQGMGYNEQFF
TRBV4-2 | CASSQDPAGGNTGELFF
TRBV5-1 | CASSLIAEAYEQYF
TRBV18 | CASSPNRRNTGELFF
TRBV29-1 | CSVEGGVGQPQHF
TRBV5-1 | CASSLGRDGNTIYF
TRBV7-7 | CASSPRGGPQETQYF
TRBV30 | CAWTGGTRGGELFF
TRBV7-9 | CASSLGGGLGDEQYF
TRBV6-5 | CASTPAQGYNSPLHF
TRBV3-1/TRBV3-2 | CASSPSVTEAFF
TRBV9 | CASSGGLAGAAADTQYF
TRBV18 | CASSPRSTLSYGYTF
TRBV5-1 | CASSLTRHDNEQFF
TRBV4-3 | CASSQDGGGMGEQYF
TRBV30 | CAFTGTNYGYTF
TRBV19 | CASSIDFGGSSSGANVLTF
TRBV2 | CASSKGTGGVGANVLTF
TRBV10-3 | CAISAADREGPNQPQHF
TRBV5-8 | CASSSDRATSYNSPLHF
TRBV5-6 | CASSFGTSGYEQYF
TRBV6-5 | CASTPPGATGQYF
TRBV7-9 | CASSSTSGAGNEQFF
TRBV7-2 | CASSLTSGRETQYF
TRBV4-3 | CASSPAGSGRFDTQYF
TRBV18 | CASSPSDSSPRQYF
TRBV9 | CASSVGDRGGQPQHF
TRBV30 | CAWRTGGYEQYF
TRBV11-3 | CASSSFSGRRSTDTQYF
TRBV30 | CAWSVGVGNQPQHF
TRBV9 | CASGTSRTGELFF
TRBV5-4 | CASSRSRDREWKSGYTF
TRBV5-3 | CARSNSGSSYEQFF
TRBV5-5 | CASSLAGQGYTIYF
TRBV30 | CALEVGQSPSYEQYF
TRBV2 | CASSGTSGTHTQYF
TRBV5-4 | CASSPREPGGYTF